This T cell receptor beta chain stems from a study of beta chain features in type 1 diabetes. Whole-study context: Summed over all samples, the examined sorted cells came to more than 85 million. General study results and limits: Type 1 diabetes patients showed fewer insertions and more deletions at VDJ junctions.

Researchers reported sorting CD4+ naive, central memory, regulatory and stem cell-like memory cells via CD45RO/CCR7/CD25/CD127/CD95/CD27. Concerning this clone itself: As yet, its antigen is unknown.

Since all of the isolated RNA was reverse transcribed, expressed TCRB transcripts were what got sequenced. TCRdb keeps only in-frame clones here, not all; method: immunoSEQ multiplex PCR. This sample yields approximately 140,000 clones, of which roughly 10% are seen a single time; 0.65% belongs to the top ten. CDR3 length: 14 residues. Germline CDR1 is SEHNR and CDR2 is FQNEAQ (reference sequence). V lost 4 bases and J lost 6; bases outside the gene matches: 7. Sequencing was carried out using central memory CD4+ T cells from blood. The chain couples TRBV7-9 to TRBJ1-1, with TRBD1 matching over 8 bases. The TCR was taken from a woman in her thirties or forties in good health. The CDR3 spells CASSSGQGVPEAFF. In nucleotides, the CDR3 is TGTGCCAGCAGCTCTGGACAGGGTGTGCCTGAAGCTTTCTTT.